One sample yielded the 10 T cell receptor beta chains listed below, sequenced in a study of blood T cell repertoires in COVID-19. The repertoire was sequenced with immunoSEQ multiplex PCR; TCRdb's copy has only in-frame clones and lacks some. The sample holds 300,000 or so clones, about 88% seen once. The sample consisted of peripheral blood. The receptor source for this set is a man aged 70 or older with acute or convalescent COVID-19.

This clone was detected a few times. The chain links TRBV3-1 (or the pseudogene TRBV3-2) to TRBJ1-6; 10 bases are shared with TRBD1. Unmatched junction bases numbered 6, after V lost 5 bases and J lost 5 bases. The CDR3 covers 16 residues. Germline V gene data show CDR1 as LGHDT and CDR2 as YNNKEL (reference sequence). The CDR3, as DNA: TGTGCCAGCAGCGCCCGACAGGGGGCCGATAATTCACCCCTCCACTTT. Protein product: CASSARQGADNSPLHF.

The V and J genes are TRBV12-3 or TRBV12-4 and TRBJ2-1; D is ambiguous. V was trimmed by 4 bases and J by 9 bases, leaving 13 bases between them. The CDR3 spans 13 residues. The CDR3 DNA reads TGTGCCAGCAGTTCTAACCTCATAGTTGAGCAGTTCTTC. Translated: CASSSNLIVEQFF.

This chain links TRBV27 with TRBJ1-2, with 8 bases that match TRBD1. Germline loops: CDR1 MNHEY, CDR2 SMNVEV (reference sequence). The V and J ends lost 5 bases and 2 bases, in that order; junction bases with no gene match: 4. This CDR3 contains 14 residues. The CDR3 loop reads CASSPRQGNYGYTF. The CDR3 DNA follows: TGTGCCAGCAGTCCTCGACAGGGGAACTATGGCTACACCTTC.

CDR3: CASSLDGPGGRRDEPYNEQFF. The CDR3 DNA is TGCGCCAGCAGCTTGGATGGCCCAGGGGGTAGGCGGGATGAGCCCTACAATGAGCAGTTCTTC. The genes are TRBV5-1 and TRBJ2-1; a weak D match, TRBD1 (7 bases). Per the germline V gene, CDR1 is SGHRS and CDR2 is YFSETQ. The ends were cut back, 0 bases at V and 2 bases at J, with 27 bases in the middle. The CDR3 spans 21 residues.

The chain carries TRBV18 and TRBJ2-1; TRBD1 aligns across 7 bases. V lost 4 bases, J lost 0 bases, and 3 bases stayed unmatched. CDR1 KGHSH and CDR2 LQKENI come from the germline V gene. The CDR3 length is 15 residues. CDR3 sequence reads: CASSLRTGSYNEQFF. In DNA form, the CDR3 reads TGTGCCAGCTCACTAAGGACAGGCTCCTACAATGAGCAGTTCTTC.

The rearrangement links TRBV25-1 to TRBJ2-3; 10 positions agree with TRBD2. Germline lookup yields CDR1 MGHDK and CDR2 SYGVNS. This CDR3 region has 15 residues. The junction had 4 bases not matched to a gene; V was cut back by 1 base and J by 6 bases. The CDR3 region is CASSESGSGGDTQYF. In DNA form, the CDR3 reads TGTGCCAGCAGTGAATCTGGTAGCGGGGGGGATACGCAGTATTTT.

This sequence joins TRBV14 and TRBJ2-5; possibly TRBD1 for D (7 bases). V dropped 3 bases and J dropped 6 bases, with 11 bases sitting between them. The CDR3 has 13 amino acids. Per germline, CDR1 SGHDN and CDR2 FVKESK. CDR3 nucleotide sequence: TGTGCCAGCAGCCAGACAGGGAGGCAGACCCAGTACTTC. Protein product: CASSQTGRQTQYF. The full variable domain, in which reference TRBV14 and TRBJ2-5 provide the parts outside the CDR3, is EAGVTQFPSHSVIEKGQTVTLRCDPISGHDNLYWYRRVMGKEIKFLLHFVKESKQDESGMPNNRFLAERTGGTYSTLKVQPAELEDSGVYFCASSQTGRQTQYFGPGTRLLVL.

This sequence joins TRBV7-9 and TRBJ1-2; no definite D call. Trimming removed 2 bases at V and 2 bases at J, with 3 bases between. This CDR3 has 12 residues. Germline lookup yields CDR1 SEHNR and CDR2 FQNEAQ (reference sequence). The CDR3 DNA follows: TGTGCCAGCAGCTTAAGCAACTATGGCTACACCTTC. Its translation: CASSLSNYGYTF.

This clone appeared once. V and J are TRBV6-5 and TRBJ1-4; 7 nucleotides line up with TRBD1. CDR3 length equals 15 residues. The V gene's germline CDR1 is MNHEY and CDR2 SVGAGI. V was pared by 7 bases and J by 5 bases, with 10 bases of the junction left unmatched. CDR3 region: CASKAETGRNEKLFF. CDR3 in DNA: TGTGCCAGCAAGGCCGAGACAGGGAGGAATGAAAAACTGTTTTTT.

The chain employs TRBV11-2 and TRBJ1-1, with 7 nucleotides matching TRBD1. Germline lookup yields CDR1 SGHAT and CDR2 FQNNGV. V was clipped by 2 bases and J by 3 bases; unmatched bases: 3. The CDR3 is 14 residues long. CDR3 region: CASSLSQGYTEAFF. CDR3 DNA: TGTGCCAGCAGCTTATCACAGGGGTACACTGAAGCTTTCTTT.